This T cell receptor (beta chain) was sequenced for a study of T cells in Graves' hyperthyroidism and ophthalmopathy. This clonotype occurred many times. One end of the junction is discordant with germline, which a read error may explain. Diagnoses were made from clinical symptoms, serum measures (thyroxine and TRAb), thyroid ultrasound and orbital computed tomography. This sample holds PBMCs from less than 11 ml fresh peripheral blood. RNA transcripts were the template for amplifying TCR beta CDR3 regions. A first-round RT-PCR of the TCR CDR3 used the HTBI primer set. TCRdb re-analysed the multiplex PCR reads in MiXCR, keeping a single row per CDR3 protein. The sample has 500,000 to 600,000 distinct CDR3 sequences; just under 20% are singletons. The CDR3 is 13 residues long. The V gene's germline CDR1 is GTSNPN and CDR2 SVGIG (reference sequence).

V is TRBV30 and J is TRBJ1-1; D not certain. Sequencing input: blood. This TCR was sampled from a man aged 35-49 years with Graves' ophthalmopathy. The CDR3 here is CAWTGLGNTEAFF. The CDR3 coding sequence is TGTGCCTGGACCGGACTGGGGAACACTGAGGCTTTCTTT.